The rows below give T cell receptor beta chains drawn from one sample of a study of Graves' ophthalmopathy and Graves' hyperthyroidism. TCRdb analysed the multiplex PCR reads with MiXCR anew, one entry per CDR3 protein. The sample comprises hundreds of thousands of distinct CDR3 sequences, about 24% of which are singletons, and around 7% rests with the top ten. The material sequenced was peripheral blood. Receptors were obtained from a woman in her late teens or twenties with stable Graves' hyperthyroidism. Some clones in this sample may be carry-over from other donors' samples. Both conserved end residues are part of each CDR3. Fields, in order: D gene, clone size, V gene, J gene, CDR3 protein, CDR3 DNA. D genes are given only for firm matches. Rows may omit the clone size; those that give it use once, few, many or a size class.

-	many	TRBV6-5	TRBJ2-7	CASGGGGNEQYF	TGTGCCAGCGGGGGTGGGGGCAACGAGCAGTACTTC
TRBD1	-	TRBV9	TRBJ1-1	CASSVGGQASQAFF	TGTGCCAGCAGCGTAGGAGGACAGGCTTCGCAAGCTTTCTTT
TRBD1	-	TRBV15	TRBJ2-7	CATRSGTGYHEQYF	TGTGCCACCAGATCCGGGACAGGTTACCACGAGCAGTACTTC
-	many	TRBV6-2/TRBV6-3	TRBJ1-2	CATGANYGYTF	TGTGCCACGGGTGCTAACTATGGCTACACCTTC
TRBD1	-	TRBV2	TRBJ1-5	CASSVRQGNQPQHF	TGTGCCAGCAGTGTAAGACAGGGGAATCAGCCCCAGCATTTT
TRBD2	many	TRBV5-1	TRBJ2-5	CASKTSGGAETQYF	TGCGCCAGCAAGACTAGCGGGGGGGCGGAGACCCAGTACTTC
-	-	TRBV28	TRBJ2-7	CASSPLNRRLYEQYF	TGTGCCAGCAGCCCCCTGAATCGGCGCTTGTACGAGCAGTACTTC
-	many	TRBV29-1	TRBJ1-1	CSVSPGGTNTEAFF	TGCAGCGTTTCTCCCGGAGGGACGAACACTGAAGCTTTCTTT
TRBD2	many	TRBV6-4	TRBJ2-1	CASSAQRDGANEQFF	TGTGCCAGCAGTGCCCAGCGGGATGGGGCCAATGAGCAGTTCTTC
TRBD1	-	TRBV28	TRBJ1-2	CASRLTGAGYTF	TGTGCCAGCAGATTGACAGGGGCAGGCTACACCTTC
-	many	TRBV11-1	TRBJ1-2	CASSTSLGVGYTF	TGTGCCAGCAGCACCAGTTTAGGGGTTGGCTACACCTTC
-	-	TRBV6-5	TRBJ2-7	CASSYSTGGQGTYEQYF	TGTGCCAGCAGTTACTCGACTGGTGGGCAGGGGACCTACGAGCAGTACTTC
-	many	TRBV5-1	TRBJ2-7	CASSLAFHYEQYF	TGCGCCAGCAGCTTGGCCTTCCACTACGAGCAGTACTTC
-	few	TRBV30	TRBJ1-2	CAWNRDDYGYTF	TGTGCCTGGAATAGGGATGACTATGGCTACACCTTC
-	many	TRBV29-1	TRBJ1-2	CSVEDLGPGYTF	TGCAGCGTTGAAGATCTCGGCCCCGGCTACACCTTC
-	many	TRBV10-3	TRBJ2-5	CAISDDKQETQYF	TGTGCCATCAGTGACGACAAGCAAGAGACCCAGTACTTC
TRBD1	many	TRBV9	TRBJ2-2	CASSVDPEAGTGQTGELFF	TGTGCCAGCAGCGTAGACCCCGAGGCGGGGACAGGGCAAACCGGGGAGCTGTTTTTT
TRBD1	many	TRBV12-3/TRBV12-4	TRBJ1-2	CASSPLNRDSHYGYTF	TGTGCCAGCAGTCCCCTCAACAGGGACAGTCACTATGGCTACACCTTC
-	many	TRBV5-1	TRBJ1-2	CASSPEAGPRYGYTF	TGCGCCAGCAGCCCGGAAGCAGGGCCCCGCTATGGCTACACCTTC
-	-	TRBV5-5	TRBJ2-5	CASSLTREFLQETQYF	TGTGCCAGCAGCTTGACAAGAGAATTTCTTCAAGAGACCCAGTACTTC
-	many	TRBV20-1	TRBJ2-5	CSASQVQGTETQYF	TGCAGTGCTAGCCAAGTTCAGGGGACAGAGACCCAGTACTTC
-	-	TRBV12-3/TRBV12-4	TRBJ2-7	CASSPAHSNEQYF	TGTGCCAGCAGTCCCGCCCATAGCAACGAGCAGTACTTC
-	-	TRBV6-1	TRBJ2-3	CASSRGGDPTDTQYF	TGTGCCAGCAGTAGGGGGGGGGACCCCACAGATACGCAGTATTTT
-	-	TRBV15	TRBJ2-7	CATSRARAREQYF	TGTGCCACCAGCAGGGCTCGGGCGCGCGAGCAGTACTTC
-	-	TRBV24-1	TRBJ1-2	CATSDVDRTYGYTF	TGTGCCACCAGTGACGTAGACAGAACCTATGGCTACACCTTC
-	-	TRBV7-2	TRBJ1-6	CASSLERPYTPSSPLHF	TGTGCCAGCAGCTTAGAGCGGCCCTATACACCGAGTTCACCCCTCCACTTT
-	many	TRBV29-1	TRBJ2-7	CSVRGPGEQYF	TGCAGCGTCCGGGGGCCGGGGGAGCAGTACTTC